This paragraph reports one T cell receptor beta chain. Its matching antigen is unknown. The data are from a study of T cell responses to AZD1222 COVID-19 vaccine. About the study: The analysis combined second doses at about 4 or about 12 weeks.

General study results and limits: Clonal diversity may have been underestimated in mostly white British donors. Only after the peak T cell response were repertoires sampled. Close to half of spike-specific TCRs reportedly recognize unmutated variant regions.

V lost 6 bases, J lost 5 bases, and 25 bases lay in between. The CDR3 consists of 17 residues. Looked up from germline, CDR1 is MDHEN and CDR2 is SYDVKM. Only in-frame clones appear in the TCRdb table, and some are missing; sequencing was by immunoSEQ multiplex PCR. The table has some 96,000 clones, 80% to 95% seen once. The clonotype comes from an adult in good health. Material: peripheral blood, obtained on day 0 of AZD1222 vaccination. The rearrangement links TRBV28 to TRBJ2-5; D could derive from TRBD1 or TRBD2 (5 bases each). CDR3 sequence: CASSPPWTRWGSETQYF. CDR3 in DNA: TGTGCCAGCAGCCCACCCTGGACACGCTGGGGGTCGGAGACCCAGTACTTC.